A single sample gave rise to the 14 T cell receptor beta chains below, sequenced in a study of T cell changes during pregnancy in multiple sclerosis. Assay: immunoSEQ multiplex PCR; the TCRdb copy retains only in-frame clones and omits some. Here the sample spans approximately 84,000 clones, about 94% being singletons. This specimen was peripheral blood, taken in the second trimester of pregnancy. Source of these receptors: a female donor in good health, enrolled as a control in a pregnancy study.

V is TRBV6-6 and J is TRBJ2-1; 8 bases match TRBD2. The CDR3 is made up of 14 amino acids. Germline V gene data show CDR1 as MNHNY and CDR2 as SVGAGI (reference sequence). Trimming removed 5 bases from V and 4 bases from J; junction bases left unmatched: 4. The CDR3 is CASSGSSGYNEQFF. CDR3 coding DNA: TGTGCCAGCAGTGGGTCTAGCGGGTACAATGAGCAGTTCTTC.

This chain connects TRBV2 to TRBJ2-7; 8 nucleotides line up with TRBD1. Germline assignment: CDR1 SNHLY and CDR2 FYNNEI. The CDR3 length is 13 residues. J was trimmed by 5 bases and V by 4 bases; bases with no gene match: 4. Here the CDR3 DNA reads TGTGCCAGCAGTGTACAGGGGGACCACGAGCAGTACTTC. Translated, it gives CASSVQGDHEQYF.

V gene TRBV28 combines with J gene TRBJ2-5; 9 bases are a match to TRBD2. CDR1 and CDR2 from the germline V gene are MDHEN and SYDVKM. Losses at the gene ends were 7 bases for V and 5 bases for J; bases not matched to a gene: 11. This CDR3 has 15 residues. CDR3 in DNA: TGTGCCAGCATCCCTTTAACTAGCGGGCGGGAGACCCAGTACTTC. Amino acid sequence: CASIPLTSGRETQYF.

The J gene is TRBJ2-7, the V gene TRBV28; possibly TRBD1 for D (6 bases). The CDR3 is 16 amino acids. V shed 2 bases and J shed 3 bases, with 17 bases lying between them. In germline, CDR1 is MDHEN, CDR2 SYDVKM. CDR3 amino acids: CASSLPPDRTFYEQYF. The CDR3 nucleotides are TGTGCCAGCAGTTTACCCCCCGACAGGACCTTCTACGAGCAGTACTTC.

The V gene is TRBV6-1, the J gene TRBJ2-7, with 10 bases fitting TRBD1. Germline loops: CDR1 MNHNS, CDR2 SASEGT. The junction had 4 bases not matched to a gene; V was cut back by 4 bases and J by 1 base. This CDR3 has 15 residues. The CDR3 DNA is TGTGCCAGCAGTGGCCGGGACAGGGGTTCCTACGAGCAGTACTTC. Translating gives CASSGRDRGSYEQYF.

The rearrangement joins TRBV19 to TRBJ1-1; 9 bases line up with TRBD1. Germline loops: CDR1 LNHDA, CDR2 SQIVND (reference sequence). The V gene end was trimmed by 4 bases and the J gene end by 4 bases; junction bases not matched to a gene: 7. The CDR3 runs to 15 residues. CDR3 in DNA: TGTGCCAGTAGTACCTCGGACAGGGGAAGCACTGAAGCTTTCTTT. It codes for CASSTSDRGSTEAFF.

This clone came up once. The V and J genes are TRBV7-9 and TRBJ1-4, with 7 bases matching TRBD1. V gave up 9 bases and J gave up 13 bases; unmatched junction bases: 20. The CDR3 sequence is 15 residues long. Germline V lookup: CDR1 SEHNR, CDR2 FQNEAQ (reference sequence). CDR3 residues: CASTYTGQASGLLFF. The DNA of the CDR3 is TGTGCCAGTACGTATACCGGACAGGCATCGGGATTACTGTTTTTT.

The chain uses TRBV5-1 and TRBJ2-2; D uncertain. The CDR3 is 13 amino acids. V dropped 1 base and J dropped 4 bases, with 5 bases sitting between them. Germline V lookup: CDR1 SGHRS, CDR2 YFSETQ. This CDR3 is CASSLTVTGELFF. As DNA, the CDR3 is TGCGCCAGCAGCTTGACTGTCACCGGGGAGCTGTTTTTT.

This rearrangement joins TRBV18 to TRBJ2-3, with D possibly matching TRBD1 (6 bases). The CDR3 is 14 amino acids. Germline-derived CDR1 and CDR2 are KGHSH and LQKENI. Trimming took off 3 bases at V and 3 bases at J, with 10 bases between the two ends. CDR3 bases: TGTGCCAGCTCACCGTCCCAGGGGACAGATACGCAGTATTTT. Translation: CASSPSQGTDTQYF. Supplemented by reference TRBV18 and TRBJ2-3, the full variable domain reads NAGVMQNPRHLVRRRGQEARLRCSPMKGHSHVYWYRQLPEEGLKFMVYLQKENIIDESGMPKERFSAEFPKEGPSILRIQQVVRGDSAAYFCASSPSQGTDTQYFGPGTRLTVL.

The V call is TRBV7-9, the J call TRBJ1-6; a possible D gene is TRBD1 (6 bases). The CDR3 runs 14 residues. The germline gives CDR1 SEHNR, CDR2 FQNEAQ (reference sequence). Between the trimmed V and J ends, which lost 5 bases and 9 bases, there was a span of 14 bases. CDR3 amino acids: CASSTRQVVSPLHF. The DNA of the CDR3 is TGTGCCAGCAGCACCCGACAGGTTGTTTCACCCCTCCACTTT.

This clone turned up a few times. V usage is TRBV7-7 and J usage is TRBJ2-5; possible D gene TRBD1, 5 bases. Germline V lookup: CDR1 SSHAT, CDR2 FNYEAQ (reference sequence). The CDR3 extends over 12 amino acids. Trimming left V 5 bases short and J 5 bases short, with 9 bases between. This CDR3 reads CASSPSGETQYF. The CDR3 coding sequence is TGTGCCAGCAGCCCCTCAGGGGAGACCCAGTACTTC.

The gene calls are TRBV6-6 and TRBJ2-7, with D perhaps matching TRBD1 (5 bases). V was cut by 7 bases and J by 0 bases, with 10 bases left in between. CDR1 is MNHNY and CDR2 is SVGAGI in the germline V gene (reference sequence). There are 13 residues in the CDR3. CDR3 bases: TGTGCCAGCACACGACAGAGCTCCTACGAGCAGTACTTC. Translation gives CASTRQSSYEQYF.

CDR3 sequence (DNA): TGTGCCAGTAGTCCGCGGGACAGGGTCAACGAGCAGTACTTC. The encoded protein is CASSPRDRVNEQYF. The chain links TRBV19 to TRBJ2-7, with TRBD1 matching over 9 bases. V gave up 5 bases and J gave up 5 bases; unmatched junction bases: 7. CDR3 length: 14 amino acids. Germline assignment: CDR1 LNHDA and CDR2 SQIVND (reference sequence).

Only a few counts were recorded for this clone. The chain employs TRBV2 and TRBJ1-2; the D gene is possibly TRBD1 (5 bases). V lost 3 bases, J lost 8 bases, and 10 bases lay in between. CDR1 and CDR2 (germline): SNHLY, FYNNEI. The CDR3 is made up of 12 amino acids. CDR3 coding DNA: TGTGCCAGCAGTGACAGGGCGCCCGGCTACACCTTC. This translates into CASSDRAPGYTF.